Following are 14 T cell receptor beta chains from one sample sequenced in a study of blood T cells in healthy people across ages. Alongside a J-beta primer mix, a sample-barcoded 5' primer served in a second PCR lasting 7 to 11 cycles. Each CDR3 protein gets one entry after TCRdb re-called the 5' RACE reads with MiXCR. The table lists approximately 780,000 distinct CDR3 sequences, about 26% of them singletons. These records were also assigned to another study, of T cells of mothers and their children.

The material sequenced was blood. All receptors derive from a boy aged 10-17 years in good health.

The rearrangement links TRBV7-6 to TRBJ1-1; the match to TRBD1 covers 8 bases. The CDR3 spans 16 residues. V shed 0 bases and J 4 bases; nucleotides not matched to a gene: 7. Per germline, CDR1 SGHVS and CDR2 FNYEAQ. The CDR3 region is CASSLAPRQGFTEAFF. The CDR3 nucleotides read TGTGCCAGCAGCTTAGCCCCCCGACAGGGGTTCACTGAAGCTTTCTTT.

This clonotype has more than one count but fewer than ten. V is TRBV6-5 and J is TRBJ1-2; possible D gene TRBD1, 5 bases. V was pared by 0 bases and J by 4 bases, with 6 bases between. The CDR3 has 13 amino acids. The germline CDR1 and CDR2 sequences are MNHEY and SVGAGI. Written as DNA, the CDR3 is TGTGCCAGCAGTTACTCCAGGGCCTATGGCTACACCTTC. The encoded protein is CASSYSRAYGYTF.

This chain joins TRBV29-1 and TRBJ2-1; 7 bases are a match to TRBD2. The CDR3 totals 15 residues. CDR1 is SQVTM, CDR2 ANQGSEA, per germline. Trimming removed 0 bases from V and 5 bases from J; junction bases left unmatched: 7. CDR3 nucleotides: TGCAGCGTTGAAGATGGGCGGGGAGGGCACAATGAGCAGTTCTTC. Protein: CSVEDGRGGHNEQFF.

The V and J genes are TRBV10-3 and TRBJ2-7; D perhaps matches TRBD1 (6 bases). Looked up from germline, CDR1 is ENHRY and CDR2 is SYGVKD. The CDR3 has 14 residues. The ends were cut back, 0 bases at V and 7 bases at J, with 13 bases in the middle. The chain's CDR3 is CAISESQGRREQYF. CDR3 DNA sequence: TGTGCCATCAGTGAGTCGCAGGGGCGGAGGGAGCAGTACTTC.

The chain has TRBV10-3 and TRBJ2-5, with TRBD1 identical over 9 bases. With V trimmed by 2 bases and J by 6 bases, 1 base remained unmatched. The germline CDR1 and CDR2 sequences are ENHRY and SYGVKD. The CDR3 is 13 amino acids. The CDR3 bases are TGTGCCATCAGTGAGGGACAGGGGCAGACCCAGTACTTC. It encodes CAISEGQGQTQYF.

This clonotype was detected ten times or more. CDR3 bases: TGCGCCAGCAGCCGGACAGGAGGGGGAGAGACCCAGTACTTC. Translation gives CASSRTGGGETQYF. V and J are TRBV5-1 and TRBJ2-5, with D perhaps TRBD1 (7 bases). The germline V and J ends were trimmed by 4 bases and 4 bases, with 14 bases remaining between them. The CDR3 runs to 14 residues. CDR1 and CDR2 (germline): SGHRS, YFSETQ.

The rearrangement links TRBV4-2 to TRBJ2-7; D is possibly TRBD2 (5 bases). Germline assignment: CDR1 LGHNA and CDR2 YNFKEQ. The CDR3 runs to 14 residues. The V and J ends lost 0 bases and 3 bases respectively, with 9 bases between them. CDR3 protein: CASSQDLGVYEQYF. The CDR3 DNA sequence: TGTGCCAGCAGCCAAGATCTCGGGGTCTACGAGCAGTACTTC.

V is TRBV20-1 and J is TRBJ2-5; D not resolved. The CDR3 has 12 amino acids. Trimming took 5 bases from V and 1 from J, leaving 8 bases between them. Germline loops: CDR1 DFQATT, CDR2 SNEGSKA (reference sequence). The CDR3 is CSAGPVQETQYF. In DNA, the CDR3 is TGCAGTGCTGGCCCAGTCCAAGAGACCCAGTACTTC.

This clonotype was observed a handful of times. The J gene is TRBJ2-1, the V gene TRBV11-2; TRBD2 agrees at 15 bases. With 2 bases clipped from V and 3 bases from J, the junction kept 11 bases outside the gene matches. CDR3 length equals 20 residues. Germline lookup yields CDR1 SGHAT and CDR2 FQNNGV. CDR3 sequence: CASSLRTSGGAVGFYNEQFF. In nucleotides, the CDR3 is TGTGCCAGCAGCTTAAGGACTAGCGGGGGGGCAGTGGGGTTCTACAATGAGCAGTTCTTC.

In regard to this clonotype: The conserved final phenylalanine or tryptophan is absent from the CDR3, which likely points to a read error. The chain uses TRBV29-1 and TRBJ2-5; D is uncertain. The CDR3 spans 11 residues. In germline, CDR1 is SQVTM, CDR2 ANQGSEA. The CDR3 region is CSGKYQETQYL. The CDR3 nucleotides are TGCAGTGGAAAGTACCAAGAGACCCAGTACCTC.

This clonotype was counted only a few times. The chain is built from TRBV12-3 or TRBV12-4 and TRBJ1-4; D not certain. The CDR3 loop spans 12 amino acids. Trimming cost V 6 bases and J 8 bases, with 10 bases left between them. CDR3: CASRQKGEKLFF. The CDR3, as DNA: TGTGCCAGCAGGCAAAAGGGAGAAAAACTGTTTTTT.

This clonotype has only a few counts. The V call is TRBV2, the J call TRBJ2-7; no definite D call. CDR3 size: 12 residues. V dropped 8 bases and J dropped 3 bases, with 11 bases sitting between them. Germline V gene lookup returns CDR1 SNHLY and CDR2 FYNNEI. The CDR3 spells CASGWAFYEQYF. DNA of the CDR3: TGTGCCAGCGGTTGGGCCTTCTACGAGCAGTACTTC.

The genes are TRBV5-1 and TRBJ2-1; D gene uncertain. CDR1 is SGHRS, CDR2 YFSETQ, per germline. Trimming took 2 bases from V and 6 from J, leaving 12 bases between them. The CDR3 loop spans 14 amino acids. DNA of the CDR3: TGCGCCAGCAGCTTTAGAAGGGCCGGCAATGAGCAGTTCTTC. Translating gives CASSFRRAGNEQFF.

CDR3 amino acids: CASSPDATDTQYF. CDR3 bases: TGTGCCAGCTCACCGGACGCCACAGATACGCAGTATTTT. The chain recombines TRBV18 with TRBJ2-3; D remains unclear. The CDR3 runs to 13 residues. Germline assignment: CDR1 KGHSH and CDR2 LQKENI. The V gene lost 3 bases and the J gene lost 2 bases, with 6 bases spanning the gap.